These 21 T cell receptor beta chains were sequenced from one sample in a study of blood T cell repertoires in COVID-19. The data were produced by immunoSEQ multiplex PCR, yet TCRdb's version contains in-frame clones alone and is incomplete. The sample has over 250,000 clones; 70% to 90% are singletons. The sequencing sample was made of peripheral blood. These receptors came from a woman aged 40 to 50 who had recovered from COVID-19.

The chain links TRBV5-1 to TRBJ1-2; 11 bases fit TRBD1. The J segment lost 4 bases and the V segment lost 4 bases, leaving 12 bases of the junction unmatched. The CDR3 is 17 residues long. Germline V CDR1 and CDR2: SGHRS, YFSETQ. The CDR3 sequence is CASSLDGQGAVGYGYTF. The CDR3 bases are TGCGCCAGCAGCCTGGACGGACAGGGGGCAGTAGGCTATGGCTACACCTTC.

CDR3 nucleotide sequence: TGTGCCAGCAACCGGGTGGTTGGCGGGGAGCTGTTTTTT. It encodes CASNRVVGGELFF. The J gene is TRBJ2-2, the V gene TRBV6-4; no clear D. This CDR3 has 13 residues. V was trimmed by 7 bases and J by 7 bases, leaving 13 bases between them. Germline V lookup: CDR1 MRHNA, CDR2 SNTAGT.

The chain has TRBV6-5 and TRBJ2-7; TRBD2 matches at 14 bases. Germline values: CDR1 MNHEY, CDR2 SVGAGI. Losses at the gene ends were 0 bases for V and 6 bases for J; bases not matched to a gene: 4. This CDR3 has 16 amino acids. The CDR3 coding sequence is TGTGCCAGCAGTTACTCGACTGGACTAGCGGGAGGCGAGCAGTACTTC. Protein product: CASSYSTGLAGGEQYF.

The chain recombines TRBV11-2 with TRBJ2-7, with D maybe TRBD2 (6 bases). V lost 1 base, J lost 2 bases, and 12 bases lay in between. The CDR3 is made up of 15 amino acids. The germline CDR1 and CDR2 sequences are SGHAT and FQNNGV. CDR3 in amino acids: CASSLGGGRAYEQYV. The CDR3 coding sequence is TGTGCCAGCAGCTTAGGGGGAGGTCGGGCCTACGAGCAGTACGTC.

V and J are TRBV29-1 and TRBJ1-1; 10 nucleotides agree with TRBD1. Germline CDR1 is SQVTM and CDR2 is ANQGSEA. V shed 6 bases and J 5 bases; nucleotides not matched to a gene: 6. The CDR3 covers 13 residues. The CDR3 region has the DNA TGCAGCGTGGCGGGACAGGGGAGGACTGAAGCTTTCTTT. Protein: CSVAGQGRTEAFF.

The rearrangement joins TRBV6-5 to TRBJ2-7, with a tentative D call TRBD2 (6 bases). Germline values: CDR1 MNHEY, CDR2 SVGAGI. V was shortened by 6 bases and J by 1 base, with 13 bases between the two germline ends. CDR3 length equals 14 residues. CDR3 DNA: TGTGCCAGCAGCCCCGCGGCGGGATCCTACGAGCAGTACTTC. This encodes CASSPAAGSYEQYF.

V gene TRBV6-6 combines with J gene TRBJ2-7; 8 nucleotides match TRBD2. The germline gives CDR1 MNHNY, CDR2 SVGAGI (reference sequence). This CDR3 is 12 amino acids long. Trimming at V came to 5 bases and at J to 3 bases, leaving 0 bases not matched to a gene. CDR3 protein: CASSRGGYEQYV. CDR3 in DNA: TGTGCCAGCAGTCGGGGGGGCTACGAGCAGTACGTC.

The V and J genes are TRBV18 and TRBJ2-1; D is possibly TRBD1 (5 bases). CDR3 length: 15 amino acids. Germline V lookup: CDR1 KGHSH, CDR2 LQKENI. The germline V and J ends were trimmed by 3 bases and 2 bases, with 11 bases remaining between them. Here the CDR3 DNA reads TGTGCCAGCTCACCTGGGGCTCTGACCTACAATGAGCAGTTCTTC. Its protein product is CASSPGALTYNEQFF.

The rearrangement links TRBV7-2 to TRBJ2-1, with D possibly TRBD2 on 5 matching bases. Between the trimmed V and J ends, which lost 3 bases and 9 bases, there was a span of 15 bases. Germline V gene data show CDR1 as SGHTA and CDR2 as FQGNSA. This CDR3 spans 14 amino acids. The CDR3 region is CASSLVLARGEQFF. CDR3 sequence (DNA): TGTGCCAGCAGCTTGGTTCTAGCTCGTGGTGAGCAGTTCTTC.

V gene TRBV3-1 (or the pseudogene TRBV3-2) combines with J gene TRBJ1-4, with a weak D call TRBD1 (6 bases). Trimming took 10 bases from V and 3 from J, leaving 12 bases between them. The germline V gene encodes CDR1 LGHDT and CDR2 YNNKEL (reference sequence). The CDR3 is made up of 13 amino acids. In nucleotides, the CDR3 is TGTGCCAACCGGGGGGGCCCTAATGAAAAACTGTTTTTT. This sequence encodes CANRGGPNEKLFF.

This chain joins TRBV10-3 and TRBJ1-1; 7 positions agree with TRBD1. CDR1 ENHRY and CDR2 SYGVKD come from the germline V gene. This CDR3 region has 16 residues. Unmatched junction bases numbered 12, after V lost 6 bases and J lost 2 bases. CDR3 sequence (DNA): TGTGCCATCAGCCACCCCAGGGACAGCTCAAACACTGAAGCTTTCTTT. Encoded protein: CAISHPRDSSNTEAFF.

V is TRBV30 and J is TRBJ1-1; no reliable D call. Germline assignment: CDR1 GTSNPN and CDR2 SVGIG (reference sequence). CDR3 length equals 13 residues. Deletions cut 0 bases from V and 6 bases from J, with 11 bases between. CDR3 nucleotides: TGTGCCTGGAGTGTTGGGCTCAACGCTGAAGCTTTCTTT. Amino acid sequence: CAWSVGLNAEAFF.

The J gene is TRBJ1-1, the V gene TRBV18; 7 bases fit TRBD1. Losses at the gene ends were 2 bases for V and 5 bases for J; bases not matched to a gene: 5. CDR1 KGHSH and CDR2 LQKENI come from the germline V gene. CDR3 length equals 14 residues. The CDR3 loop is CASSPTGVSTEAFF. The CDR3 nucleotides are TGTGCCAGCTCACCAACAGGGGTATCGACTGAAGCTTTCTTT.

A few counts support this clone. The chain recombines TRBV6-2 or TRBV6-3 with TRBJ2-3, with D unclear. The CDR3 length is 15 residues. CDR1 is MNHEY, CDR2 SVGEGT, per germline. V was pared by 0 bases and J by 4 bases, with 11 bases between. CDR3 nucleotide sequence: TGTGCCAGCAGTTACTCGACGGGTTTTTCAGATACGCAGTATTTT. Encoded protein: CASSYSTGFSDTQYF.

This chain links TRBV14 with TRBJ2-1, with 13 bases that match TRBD2. Germline V gene data show CDR1 as SGHDN and CDR2 as FVKESK. J was trimmed by 4 bases and V by 4 bases; bases with no gene match: 4. The CDR3 is 16 residues long. Here the CDR3 reads CASSRLAGGPYNEQFF. The CDR3, as DNA: TGTGCCAGCAGCCGACTAGCGGGAGGCCCATACAATGAGCAGTTCTTC.

This clone showed up just once. The gene calls are TRBV11-2 and TRBJ2-1; TRBD2 aligns across 8 bases. The V gene's germline CDR1 is SGHAT and CDR2 FQNNGV. The CDR3 covers 17 residues. The V and J ends lost 5 bases and 0 bases, in that order; junction bases with no gene match: 9. The CDR3 DNA reads TGTGCCAGCAGCCCCGAGGGAAGCGGGAGCTCCTACAATGAGCAGTTCTTC. This encodes CASSPEGSGSSYNEQFF.

The chain combines TRBV19 with TRBJ2-1; TRBD2 aligns across 8 bases. The CDR3 has 15 amino acids. V gave up 6 bases and J gave up 1 base; unmatched junction bases: 5. Germline lookup yields CDR1 LNHDA and CDR2 SQIVND (reference sequence). The DNA of the CDR3 is TGTGCCAGTAGCCCCACTAGCGGATCCTACAATGAGCAGTTCTTC. It translates to CASSPTSGSYNEQFF.

The V call is TRBV7-2, the J call TRBJ2-7; 8 bases are shared with TRBD2. The germline CDR1 and CDR2 sequences are SGHTA and FQGNSA. This CDR3 contains 16 residues. The J segment lost 4 bases and the V segment lost 1 base, leaving 9 bases of the junction unmatched. CDR3 sequence reads: CASSLVRGGRAYEQYF. The CDR3 nucleotides read TGTGCCAGCAGCTTAGTTCGGGGGGGCAGGGCGTACGAGCAGTACTTC.

V is TRBV27 and J is TRBJ2-1, with 9 bases matching TRBD2. The V and J ends lost 4 bases and 10 bases, in that order; junction bases with no gene match: 2. The CDR3 is 12 amino acids. CDR1 and CDR2 (germline): MNHEY, SMNVEV (reference sequence). The CDR3 reads CASSWAGGEQFF. DNA of the CDR3: TGTGCCAGCAGTTGGGCGGGAGGGGAGCAGTTCTTC.

This chain links TRBV6-6 with TRBJ2-2; no definite D call. Germline values: CDR1 MNHNY, CDR2 SVGAGI (reference sequence). The ends were cut back, 5 bases at V and 4 bases at J, with 8 bases in the middle. CDR3 length: 13 amino acids. The CDR3: CASSDRGTGELFF. In nucleotides, the CDR3 is TGTGCCAGCAGTGACCGAGGCACCGGGGAGCTGTTTTTT.

The chain couples TRBV30 to TRBJ1-1, with 11 bases that match TRBD1. Germline V gene data show CDR1 as GTSNPN and CDR2 as SVGIG (reference sequence). The CDR3 totals 12 residues. Trimming removed 5 bases from V and 6 bases from J; junction bases left unmatched: 2. The CDR3 sequence: CAWGDRGAEAFF. The CDR3 region has the DNA TGTGCCTGGGGGGACAGGGGGGCTGAAGCTTTCTTT.